These 26 T cell receptor beta chains were sequenced from one sample in a study of CD8 T cells in ankylosing spondylitis (dated 2017 in TCRdb). Study-wide conclusions, independent of this receptor: A TCR beta motif made up of several highly homologous amino acid variants appeared to be characteristic of blood from ankylosing spondylitis patients.

The antigens of these receptors remain unknown. The library was obtained by 5' RACE. Sequencing took place on an Illumina HiSeq 2500. TCRdb's own reprocessing of the public reads used fastp at Q25 and MiXCR and kept productive beta chains. Each record represents a unique CDR3 protein, reported with the most common genes and DNA among its rows. Across this sample there are some 840,000 distinct CDR3 sequences, with about 12% seen only once. The ten largest account for 0.51% of the sample. The specimen was blood, either unsorted or a sorted T cell fraction (not recorded which). The receptors were gathered from a male donor with ankylosing spondylitis.

In its sample, this clonotype was seen a few times. The chain carries TRBV7-3 and TRBJ2-7; a weak D match, TRBD1 (6 bases). Trimming took off 5 bases at V and 6 bases at J, with 14 bases between the two ends. Germline CDR1 reads SGHTA; CDR2 reads FQGTGA. The CDR3 is 13 amino acids. CDR3: CASSLRGLTEQYF. The DNA for the CDR3 is TGTGCCAGCAGCCTAAGGGGGTTAACCGAGCAGTACTTC.

The chain carries TRBV7-3 and TRBJ1-1; maybe TRBD1 (6 bases). The ends were cut back, 2 bases at V and 1 base at J, with 11 bases in the middle. This CDR3 region has 15 residues. Germline V gives CDR1 SGHTA, CDR2 FQGTGA. CDR3 coding DNA: TGTGCCAGCAGCTTATTGCCAGGGGCGAACACTGAAGCTTTCTTT. Translating gives CASSLLPGANTEAFF.

This clonotype has ten or more counts. Relative to the germline gene, one junction end is altered; a read error may explain this. The chain recombines TRBV7-2 with TRBJ2-7; 7 bases line up with TRBD2. CDR3 length: 15 residues. The germline V gene encodes CDR1 SGHTA and CDR2 FQGNSA. The chain's CDR3 is CASSLAGGSSYEQYF. CDR3 in DNA: TGCGCCAGCAGCTTGGCCGGGGGGTCCTCCTACGAGCAGTACTTC.

This clonotype has only a few counts. This chain uses TRBV20-1 with TRBJ2-1, with D possibly being TRBD1 or TRBD2 (5 bases each). V was trimmed by 0 bases and J by 8 bases, leaving 17 bases between them. Germline CDR1 is DFQATT and CDR2 is SNEGSKA (reference sequence). The length of the CDR3 is 15 residues. The CDR3 here is CSARDGTGPGDEQFF. CDR3 DNA sequence: TGCAGTGCTAGAGACGGTACGGGACCAGGCGATGAGCAGTTCTTC.

This clonotype was recorded a few times. The DNA for the CDR3 is TGTGCCAGCTCAGTTGGGGACGAGCAGTACTTC. Its translation is CASSVGDEQYF. This sequence joins TRBV3-1 and TRBJ2-7; no clear D gene. The germline V gene encodes CDR1 LGHDT and CDR2 YNNKEL (reference sequence). V was shortened by 8 bases and J by 5 bases, with 10 bases between the two germline ends. The CDR3 has 11 residues.

The gene calls are TRBV5-1 and TRBJ2-3; 8 bases are shared with TRBD2. This CDR3 is built from 15 residues. V lost 5 bases, J lost 6 bases, and 11 bases stayed unmatched. Germline V gene data show CDR1 as SGHRS and CDR2 as YFSETQ. CDR3 residues: CASSDQAGAQDTQYF. CDR3 sequence (DNA): TGCGCCAGCAGTGATCAAGCGGGAGCTCAGGATACGCAGTATTTT. The variable domain in full, with the rest retrieved from reference TRBV5-1 and TRBJ2-3, is KAGVTQTPRYLIKTRGQQVTLSCSPISGHRSVSWYQQTPGQGLQFLFEYFSETQRNKGNFPGRFSGRQFSNSRSEMNVSTLELGDSALYLCASSDQAGAQDTQYFGPGTRLTVL.

The chain links TRBV12-3 or TRBV12-4 to TRBJ1-6, with D hard to call. The length of the CDR3 is 11 residues. The V and J ends lost 6 bases and 12 bases respectively, with 9 bases between them. CDR3: CASRSLQPLHF. DNA for the CDR3: TGTGCCAGCAGATCCCTGCAACCCCTCCACTTT.

This clonotype appeared many times. The genes are TRBV29-1 and TRBJ2-3, with 15 bases fitting TRBD2. The CDR3 covers 15 residues. Germline trimming cut 6 bases from V and 2 bases from J; bases unmatched to any gene: 3. Germline V gene data show CDR1 as SQVTM and CDR2 as ANQGSEA. CDR3 in amino acids: CSVGLAGGPTDTQYF. In DNA, the CDR3 is TGCAGCGTAGGACTAGCGGGAGGGCCCACAGATACGCAGTATTTT.

The chain joins TRBV20-1 to TRBJ2-5; unclear D gene. CDR1 is DFQATT and CDR2 is SNEGSKA in the germline V gene (reference sequence). CDR3 length: 13 residues. Deletions cut 3 bases from V and 1 base from J, with 9 bases between. In nucleotides, the CDR3 is TGCAGTGCTAGTGAAGGTCCCCAAGAGACCCAGTACTTC. As protein: CSASEGPQETQYF.

At least ten counts were recorded for this clonotype. V usage is TRBV5-1 and J usage is TRBJ2-5; D is undetermined. The CDR3 contains 12 residues. V dropped 0 bases and J dropped 2 bases, with 2 bases sitting between them. Germline lookup yields CDR1 SGHRS and CDR2 YFSETQ. CDR3 sequence reads: CASSLEQETQYF. The CDR3 DNA reads TGCGCCAGCAGCTTGGAGCAAGAGACCCAGTACTTC.

The genes are TRBV5-1 and TRBJ2-3; D not certain. V gave up 6 bases and J gave up 5 bases, with 10 bases separating them. The CDR3 contains 12 residues. The germline V gene has CDR1 SGHRS and CDR2 YFSETQ. CDR3 in DNA: TGCGCCAGCAACGACTGGGGAGATACGCAGTATTTT. Its translation: CASNDWGDTQYF.

The chain is built from TRBV5-6 and TRBJ2-6; tentatively, D is TRBD1 (5 bases). Germline CDR1 reads SGHDT; CDR2 reads YYEEEE. CDR3 length: 17 residues. V lost 5 bases, J lost 0 bases, and 15 bases lay in between. CDR3 in amino acids: CASSPVDRPSGANVLTF. The CDR3 DNA is TGTGCCAGCAGTCCGGTAGACAGACCCTCTGGGGCCAACGTCCTGACTTTC.

There are many counts of this clonotype. The chain is built from TRBV12-3 or TRBV12-4 and TRBJ2-7; weak D call: TRBD2 (7 bases). The CDR3 contains 16 residues. V gave up 6 bases and J gave up 3 bases, with 21 bases separating them. The CDR3 nucleotides are TGTGCCAGCAGCCGGGGTGTCGGGGGGCCGGTCTACGAGCAGTACTTC. It specifies CASSRGVGGPVYEQYF.

This chain joins TRBV20-1 and TRBJ1-3; D possibly corresponds to TRBD1 (5 bases). The CDR3 is 16 residues long. Germline V CDR1 and CDR2: DFQATT, SNEGSKA (reference sequence). Trimming shortened V by 0 bases and J by 2 bases, and 14 bases separated the two germline ends. The CDR3 loop reads CSARDVRWTPGNTIYF. In DNA, the CDR3 is TGCAGTGCTAGAGATGTACGGTGGACACCTGGAAACACCATATATTTT.

In its sample, this clonotype was seen a few times. The genes are TRBV10-3 and TRBJ2-1, with 8 nucleotides matching TRBD1. Germline V gene lookup returns CDR1 ENHRY and CDR2 SYGVKD. The CDR3 totals 17 residues. V was pared by 3 bases and J by 3 bases, with 10 bases of the junction left unmatched. As DNA, the CDR3 is TGTGCCATCAGTGATGACAGGGGTTATGCGCGCTACAATGAGCAGTTCTTC. Encoded protein: CAISDDRGYARYNEQFF.

The rearrangement uses TRBV28 and TRBJ2-1; D perhaps matches TRBD1 (6 bases). Trimming took 7 bases from V and 7 from J, leaving 17 bases between them. The CDR3 is 14 residues long. CDR1 and CDR2 (germline): MDHEN, SYDVKM. In DNA form, the CDR3 reads TGTGCCAGCACGAGGGTACAGGGTGGAAATGAGCAGTTCTTC. Protein product: CASTRVQGGNEQFF.

Comment on this clonotype: The germline gene is not matched at one end of the junction; a read error may be the cause. The rearrangement uses TRBV7-7 and TRBJ2-3; the match to TRBD2 covers 11 bases. The CDR3 covers 15 residues. Germline CDR1 reads SSHAT; CDR2 reads FNYEAQ (reference sequence). The CDR3 loop is CASSSTSGATDTQYF. In nucleotides, the CDR3 is TGTGCTAGCAGCTCGACTAGCGGGGCGACAGATACGCAGTATTTT.

The chain is built from TRBV4-2 and TRBJ2-6; D is possibly TRBD1 (6 bases). The germline V gene has CDR1 LGHNA and CDR2 YNFKEQ. Trimming cost V 7 bases and J 0 bases, with 25 bases left between them. The length of the CDR3 is 20 residues. The chain's CDR3 is CASTPFSRQERFSGANVLTF. As DNA, the CDR3 is TGTGCCAGCACCCCATTTTCTCGACAGGAAAGGTTCTCTGGGGCCAACGTCCTGACTTTC.

This clonotype was detected only a few times. The chain uses TRBV24-1 and TRBJ2-1; D not resolved. The V gene's germline CDR1 is KGHDR and CDR2 SFDVKD. The CDR3 length is 16 residues. V gave up 3 bases and J gave up 4 bases, with 15 bases separating them. The CDR3 reads CATSDPGGSTYNEQFF. The DNA of the CDR3 is TGTGCCACCAGTGATCCCGGTGGCAGCACTTACAATGAGCAGTTCTTC.

The chain couples TRBV7-2 to TRBJ2-7, with D possibly TRBD2 on 6 matching bases. V lost 3 bases and J 0 bases, leaving 9 bases between the germline ends. This CDR3 comprises 14 residues. The germline V gene encodes CDR1 SGHTA and CDR2 FQGNSA. The CDR3 DNA follows: TGTGCCAGCAGCTTCGGGGGTCCCTCCTACGAGCAGTACTTC. It translates to CASSFGGPSYEQYF.

The rearrangement joins TRBV5-1 to TRBJ1-1; D not resolved. The germline CDR1 and CDR2 sequences are SGHRS and YFSETQ. The CDR3 length is 13 residues. The V end was cut by 7 bases, the J end by 4 bases, with 14 bases between. CDR3 nucleotide sequence: TGCGCCAGCCACTCCACGGATTCCACTGAAGCTTTCTTT. It yields the protein CASHSTDSTEAFF.

The gene calls are TRBV7-3 and TRBJ2-1, with D tentatively TRBD2 (6 bases). The CDR3 spans 14 residues. The germline V gene has CDR1 SGHTA and CDR2 FQGTGA. V lost 3 bases to trimming and J lost 6 bases, with 12 bases between them. The CDR3 sequence is CASSFGRGGNEQFF. The CDR3 nucleotides are TGTGCCAGCAGCTTTGGGCGGGGCGGCAATGAGCAGTTCTTC.

This clonotype was counted many times. The chain links TRBV29-1 to TRBJ1-3; weak D call: TRBD1 (5 bases). V dropped 2 bases and J dropped 4 bases, with 9 bases sitting between them. The CDR3 spans 13 residues. The V gene's germline CDR1 is SQVTM and CDR2 ANQGSEA. The CDR3 coding sequence is TGCAGCGTTGAAACCGGGACGGGAAACACCATATATTTT. Translating it yields CSVETGTGNTIYF.

Comment on this clonotype: The conserved phenylalanine or tryptophan is not found at the CDR3 terminus, so this likely reflects a read error. The chain recombines TRBV7-2 with TRBJ2-4; possibly TRBD2 for D (5 bases). CDR1 is SGHTA, CDR2 FQGNSA, per germline. Between the trimmed V and J ends, which lost 0 bases and 7 bases, there was a span of 10 bases. This CDR3 is 14 amino acids long. Here the CDR3 DNA reads TGTGCCAGCAGCTTAGCCGCCGGGAATAACATTCAGTACTTA. Residues: CASSLAAGNNIQYL.

This clonotype has only a few counts. V gene TRBV5-1 combines with J gene TRBJ2-7, with TRBD2 identical over 8 bases. V lost 4 bases, J lost 2 bases, and 8 bases stayed unmatched. Germline CDR1 and CDR2: SGHRS and YFSETQ. This CDR3 spans 15 amino acids. CDR3 DNA sequence: TGCGCCAGCAGCACTACTAGCGGATATCCCTACGAGCAGTACTTC. It yields the protein CASSTTSGYPYEQYF.

As DNA, the CDR3 is TGTGCCAGCACCATGGCAGGGACAGGGGGAAATCAGCCCCAGCATTTT. Protein product: CASTMAGTGGNQPQHF. The V call is TRBV28, the J call TRBJ1-5; TRBD1 matches at 11 bases. Unmatched junction bases numbered 9, after V lost 7 bases and J lost 4 bases. The length of the CDR3 is 16 residues. The V gene's germline CDR1 is MDHEN and CDR2 SYDVKM.